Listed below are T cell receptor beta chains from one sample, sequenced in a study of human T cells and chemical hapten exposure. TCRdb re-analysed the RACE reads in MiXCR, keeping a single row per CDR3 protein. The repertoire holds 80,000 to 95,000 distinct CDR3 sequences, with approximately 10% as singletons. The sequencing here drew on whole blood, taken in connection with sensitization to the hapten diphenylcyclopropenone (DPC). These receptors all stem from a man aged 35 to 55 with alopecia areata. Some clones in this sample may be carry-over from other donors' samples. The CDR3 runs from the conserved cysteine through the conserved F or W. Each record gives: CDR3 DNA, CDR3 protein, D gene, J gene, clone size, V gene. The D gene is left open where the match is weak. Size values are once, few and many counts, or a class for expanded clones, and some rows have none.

DNA: TGCGCCAGCAGCCTTGGAAGGGCAAGGGCCTCTGGAAACACCATATATTTT
CDR3: CASSLGRARASGNTIYF
D: -
J: TRBJ1-3
size: few
V: TRBV5-1

DNA: TGTGCCAGCAGCCATAACAGGGGTTTTTCCTACAATGAGCAGTTCTTC
CDR3: CASSHNRGFSYNEQFF
D: TRBD1
J: TRBJ2-1
size: -
V: TRBV28

DNA: TGCAGCGTTGAACTGGTGATTGGAATGGCTAGCCCCAATACGCAGTATTTT
CDR3: CSVELVIGMASPNTQYF
D: -
J: TRBJ2-3
size: -
V: TRBV29-1

DNA: TGTGCCAGCAGTGATGGTAGCGGGAGATGGGAGCAGTACTTC
CDR3: CASSDGSGRWEQYF
D: TRBD2
J: TRBJ2-7
size: few
V: TRBV6-1

DNA: TGTGCCAGCAGTCTACAAGCGGGGCTCACAGATACGCAGTATTTT
CDR3: CASSLQAGLTDTQYF
D: TRBD2
J: TRBJ2-3
size: few
V: TRBV12-3/TRBV12-4

DNA: TGTGCCAGCAGCTCAACGACTGAACAAGAGACCCAGTACTTC
CDR3: CASSSTTEQETQYF
D: -
J: TRBJ2-5
size: many
V: TRBV7-2

DNA: TGTGCCAGCACCATATCGTACAGGGTACCGACCGGGGAGCTGTTTTTT
CDR3: CASTISYRVPTGELFF
D: -
J: TRBJ2-2
size: few
V: TRBV28

DNA: TGTGCCAGCAGCCTATCCCTCGGGGAGGAGACCCAGTACTTC
CDR3: CASSLSLGEETQYF
D: -
J: TRBJ2-5
size: few
V: TRBV3-1

DNA: TGCGCCAGCAGCTTGGACAGAAACACCGGGGAGCTGTTTTTT
CDR3: CASSLDRNTGELFF
D: -
J: TRBJ2-2
size: few
V: TRBV5-1

DNA: TGCAGTGCTAAGGCAGGGGGGTCTCAGCCCCAGCATTTT
CDR3: CSAKAGGSQPQHF
D: TRBD1
J: TRBJ1-5
size: many
V: TRBV20-1

DNA: TGCAGCGTGGGGGGGGAGACCCAGTACTTC
CDR3: CSVGGETQYF
D: TRBD2
J: TRBJ2-5
size: many
V: TRBV29-1

DNA: TGTGCCAGCAGCGAAACAGATACGCAGTATTTT
CDR3: CASSETDTQYF
D: -
J: TRBJ2-3
size: -
V: TRBV7-2

DNA: TGCAGTGCTGGACGCCCCGGAATTAATGAAAAACTGTTTTTT
CDR3: CSAGRPGINEKLFF
D: -
J: TRBJ1-4
size: many
V: TRBV20-1

DNA: TGTGCCAGCAGCTTAGGTCGCTTGGGAGCTAGCGGAAACCAAGAGACCCAGTACTTC
CDR3: CASSLGRLGASGNQETQYF
D: TRBD2
J: TRBJ2-5
size: -
V: TRBV11-2

DNA: TGTGCCAGCACCCAAGGGTCAGCGGGAGGGTATATGAATGAGCAGTTCTTC
CDR3: CASTQGSAGGYMNEQFF
D: TRBD2
J: TRBJ2-1
size: few
V: TRBV7-9

DNA: TGTGCCAGCAGCTTTACCACTAGCACAGATACGCAGTATTTT
CDR3: CASSFTTSTDTQYF
D: -
J: TRBJ2-3
size: -
V: TRBV5-4

DNA: TGTGCTAGTGCCCAAGCGGGCGGAACGACCCAGTACTTC
CDR3: CASAQAGGTTQYF
D: -
J: TRBJ2-5
size: few
V: TRBV12-5

DNA: TGTGCCAGCCATCCCCGGGACAGCTTCCTTGGCGGCTACACCTTC
CDR3: CASHPRDSFLGGYTF
D: TRBD1
J: TRBJ1-2
size: many
V: TRBV28

DNA: TGTGCCAGCAGCTTAGTACCGGACAGGGGGCGAGAGACCCAGTACTTC
CDR3: CASSLVPDRGRETQYF
D: TRBD1
J: TRBJ2-5
size: few
V: TRBV7-2

DNA: TGTGCCAGCAGCTTTTCTGGAAACACCATATATTTT
CDR3: CASSFSGNTIYF
D: -
J: TRBJ1-3
size: few
V: TRBV5-4

DNA: TGCGCCAGCAGTCCAATAGCGGGAGAGGAAGAGACCCAGTACTTC
CDR3: CASSPIAGEEETQYF
D: TRBD2
J: TRBJ2-5
size: -
V: TRBV23-1

DNA: TGTGCCAGCAGCCCTATAGCGGGAAAGGGGCCAGATACGCAGTATTTT
CDR3: CASSPIAGKGPDTQYF
D: TRBD2
J: TRBJ2-3
size: few
V: TRBV27

DNA: TGCAGCGTTCGACAGGGACTCAACACCGGGGAGCTGTTTTTT
CDR3: CSVRQGLNTGELFF
D: -
J: TRBJ2-2
size: -
V: TRBV29-1

DNA: TGTGCCAGCAGTTACAGACTAGCGGGAGGGCCCAATGAGCAGTTCTTC
CDR3: CASSYRLAGGPNEQFF
D: TRBD2
J: TRBJ2-1
size: -
V: TRBV6-2/TRBV6-3

DNA: TGTGCCAGCAGGAACGATACGCAGTATTTT
CDR3: CASRNDTQYF
D: -
J: TRBJ2-3
size: -
V: TRBV12-3/TRBV12-4

DNA: TGTGCCAGCAGCTTAGTACGGGGGAGCACGTCCTACAATGAGCAGTTCTTC
CDR3: CASSLVRGSTSYNEQFF
D: -
J: TRBJ2-1
size: few
V: TRBV11-2

DNA: TGTGCCAGCATGGGCATCGGGGAGCTGTTTTTT
CDR3: CASMGIGELFF
D: -
J: TRBJ2-2
size: few
V: TRBV28

DNA: TGTGCCAGCAGTTCCGAGGACAGGGGGGGTTTAGGGCAGTACTTC
CDR3: CASSSEDRGGLGQYF
D: TRBD1
J: TRBJ2-7
size: few
V: TRBV6-5

DNA: TGTGCCAGCTCACCAGGACAGGGCGATTCACCCCTCCACTTT
CDR3: CASSPGQGDSPLHF
D: TRBD1
J: TRBJ1-6
size: -
V: TRBV18

DNA: TGTGCCAGCAGTTACGGACAGGGCGCAGATACGCAGTATTTT
CDR3: CASSYGQGADTQYF
D: TRBD1
J: TRBJ2-3
size: few
V: TRBV6-6

DNA: TGCAGTGCCCTCTTGGAAACGGGACAGCTCAATCAGCCCCAGCATTTT
CDR3: CSALLETGQLNQPQHF
D: TRBD1
J: TRBJ1-5
size: -
V: TRBV20-1

DNA: TGTGCCAGCAGGACACAGGGCACTAATGAAAAACTGTTTTTT
CDR3: CASRTQGTNEKLFF
D: -
J: TRBJ1-4
size: many
V: TRBV6-5

DNA: TGTGCCAGCACCTTGGGGACTCTACCTGAAGCTTTCTTT
CDR3: CASTLGTLPEAFF
D: -
J: TRBJ1-1
size: few
V: TRBV7-9

DNA: TGTGCCAGCACGGGGAGCACAGATACGCAGTATTTT
CDR3: CASTGSTDTQYF
D: -
J: TRBJ2-3
size: -
V: TRBV6-5